The T cell receptor beta chain described here comes from a study of T cells in Graves' hyperthyroidism and ophthalmopathy. This clonotype occurred many times. Amplification targeted TCR beta CDR3 regions from RNA transcripts. The TCR CDR3 first-round RT-PCR relied on the HTBI primer set. TCRdb redid the calling of the multiplex PCR reads with MiXCR, one entry per CDR3 protein. The profile shows 700,000 or so distinct CDR3 sequences, 15% to 20% of them singletons. The germline CDR1 and CDR2 sequences are KGHSH and LQKENI. The V end lost 0 bases, the J end lost 3 bases, and 5 bases lay between the germline ends. CDR3 length: 13 amino acids.

This TCR was sampled from a man aged 18 to 29 with Graves' hyperthyroidism. Sequencing input: blood. The rearrangement joins TRBV18 to TRBJ2-5; D assignment may be TRBD1 or TRBD2 (5 bases each). The CDR3 DNA reads TGTGCCAGCTCACCACCGGGGGAAGAGACCCAGTACTTC. It translates to CASSPPGEETQYF.